This T cell receptor beta chain appears in the sequencing data of a study of cytotoxic CD8 clonotypes in ibrutinib-treated CLL. Points from the study as a whole: Rising at ibrutinib response, clonality subsequently fell back toward baseline at progression.

The assay was immunoSEQ multiplex PCR, and TCRdb's table has in-frame clones only and misses some. The sample shows about 160,000 clones, about four fifths of them seen only once. Details on this clone: The antigen remains unidentified.

CDR3 size: 15 residues. The V and J ends lost 5 bases and 5 bases respectively, with 16 bases between them. Germline V gene lookup returns CDR1 MNHNY and CDR2 SVGAGI (reference sequence). The clonotype originates from a human donor with chronic lymphocytic leukemia. Sequenced material: PBMCs, taken after 24 months of ibrutinib treatment. The rearrangement uses TRBV6-6 and TRBJ2-1, with no clear D. This chain's CDR3 is CASSDKGSTNNEQFF. As DNA, the CDR3 is TGTGCCAGCAGTGACAAGGGCTCAACCAACAATGAGCAGTTCTTC.